The 10 T cell receptor beta chains in this list originate from one sample, sequenced in a study of T cell responses to AZD1222 COVID-19 vaccine. The protocol was immunoSEQ multiplex PCR, while the TCRdb copy is restricted to in-frame clones and leaves out a portion. The data show roughly 86,000 clones, 80% to 90% seen once. The sample consisted of peripheral blood, taken on day 0 of AZD1222 vaccination. These receptors were collected from an adult in good health.

The chain uses TRBV6-6 and TRBJ2-7; TRBD2 aligns across 10 bases. V dropped 5 bases and J dropped 6; count of bases not matched to a gene: 4. The CDR3 consists of 13 residues. Germline V gene sequence: CDR1 MNHNY, CDR2 SVGAGI (reference sequence). As DNA, the CDR3 is TGTGCCAGCAGTAGCGGGAGGGTGGCCGAGCAGTACTTC. Amino acid sequence: CASSSGRVAEQYF.

V gene TRBV3-1 (or the pseudogene TRBV3-2) combines with J gene TRBJ1-1, with D possibly matching TRBD1 (6 bases). CDR1 and CDR2 (germline): LGHDT, YNNKEL (reference sequence). Trimming removed 3 bases at V and 7 bases at J, with 12 bases between. The CDR3 spans 13 residues. This CDR3 is CASSQGGQSEAFF. The DNA of the CDR3 is TGTGCCAGCAGCCAGGGGGGGCAGAGTGAAGCTTTCTTT.

The genes are TRBV7-2 and TRBJ1-5; unclear D gene. The ends were cut back, 1 base at V and 3 bases at J, with 13 bases in the middle. CDR1 is SGHTA and CDR2 is FQGNSA in the germline V gene. This CDR3 region has 16 residues. The CDR3 protein is CASSLVSGGYNQPQHF. CDR3 in DNA: TGTGCCAGCAGCTTAGTTTCAGGAGGTTACAATCAGCCCCAGCATTTT.

As DNA, the CDR3 is TGCGCCAGCAGGGAGGGGTTGAGCACAGATACGCAGTATTTT. Translating it yields CASREGLSTDTQYF. This chain connects TRBV10-2 to TRBJ2-3; perhaps TRBD2 as D (6 bases). Germline CDR1 is WSHSY and CDR2 is SAAADI. This CDR3 has 14 residues. V lost 6 bases, J lost 0 bases, and 10 bases lay in between.

The chain carries TRBV24-1 and TRBJ2-2; no firm D call. Per germline, CDR1 KGHDR and CDR2 SFDVKD. The ends were cut back, 6 bases at V and 0 bases at J, with 7 bases in the middle. The CDR3 is 14 amino acids. CDR3: CATSKGSNTGELFF. The CDR3 region has the DNA TGTGCCACCAGTAAGGGATCGAACACCGGGGAGCTGTTTTTT.

The J gene is TRBJ1-2, the V gene TRBV27; tentatively, D is TRBD1 (5 bases). The CDR3 sequence is 14 residues long. The germline gives CDR1 MNHEY, CDR2 SMNVEV (reference sequence). The V and J ends lost 2 bases and 2 bases respectively, with 9 bases between them. Written as DNA, the CDR3 is TGTGCCAGCAGTTTACGGGGCGCCAACTATGGCTACACCTTC. Protein product: CASSLRGANYGYTF.

The chain recombines TRBV7-2 with TRBJ2-3; 8 positions match TRBD2. Per germline, CDR1 SGHTA and CDR2 FQGNSA. The CDR3 runs 16 residues. The junction had 7 bases not matched to a gene; V was cut back by 4 bases and J by 1 base. CDR3 nucleotides: TGTGCCAGCAGCTCCGTAGCGGGACCCGGCACAGATACGCAGTATTTT. Amino acids: CASSSVAGPGTDTQYF.

The V gene is TRBV12-5, the J gene TRBJ1-5; D is possibly TRBD1 (5 bases). The V and J ends lost 4 bases and 6 bases respectively, with 13 bases between them. The CDR3 is 14 residues long. Germline values: CDR1 LGHNT, CDR2 FRNRAP. The CDR3 loop is CASGYGSGTQPQHF. In DNA form, the CDR3 reads TGTGCTAGTGGTTACGGGTCCGGGACTCAGCCCCAGCATTTT.

The rearrangement links TRBV7-9 to TRBJ1-4, with D uncertain. The CDR3 has 15 amino acids. CDR1 SEHNR and CDR2 FQNEAQ come from the germline V gene (reference sequence). V gave up 0 bases and J gave up 0 bases, with 5 bases separating them. The CDR3 protein is CASSLAGATNEKLFF. As DNA, the CDR3 is TGTGCCAGCAGCTTAGCAGGAGCAACTAATGAAAAACTGTTTTTT.

The rearrangement links TRBV30 to TRBJ2-1, with 11 bases lining up with TRBD2. The germline V gene has CDR1 GTSNPN and CDR2 SVGIG (reference sequence). V shed 2 bases, J shed 5 bases, and the junction held 5 bases outside the gene matches. The CDR3 is 15 amino acids. CDR3 in amino acids: CAWSNGLAGHNEQFF. Here the CDR3 DNA reads TGTGCCTGGAGTAACGGACTAGCGGGTCACAATGAGCAGTTCTTC.